These T cell receptor beta chains were read from a single sample in a study of regulatory T cells in long-lasting Graves disease. TCRdb called the multiplex PCR reads again in MiXCR, with one record for every CDR3 protein. The sample holds 600,000 to 800,000 distinct CDR3 sequences, 30% seen once. The source was peripheral blood mononuclear cells (PBMCs), collected when the disease was refractory, from a patient treated with antithyroid drugs. Receptor source: a female donor with Graves disease. Each CDR3 is given with its conserved first and last residue. The size field is filled for only some rows; it gives once, few, many or a size class.

J gene,V gene,clone size,CDR3 protein
TRBJ1-3,TRBV29-1,NA,CSVVGAGNTIYF
TRBJ1-4,TRBV15,NA,CATSRGSRGGFNEKLFF
TRBJ2-7,TRBV9,NA,CASSAPAGQGFYEQYF
TRBJ2-1,TRBV5-1,few,CASSLGDTTYNEQFF
TRBJ2-3,TRBV13,NA,CASSLGRGSGNTDTQYF
TRBJ2-7,TRBV6-2/TRBV6-3,many,CASSYSPAYEQYF
TRBJ1-1,TRBV5-1,NA,CASSYGRQMNTEAFF
TRBJ2-7,TRBV2,many,CASSEGTSGRASYEQYF
TRBJ2-7,TRBV5-1,NA,CASSLEEGATSYEQYF
TRBJ2-2,TRBV12-3/TRBV12-4,few,CASGPGTGELFF
TRBJ1-6,TRBV28,few,CASKLRWTGNSPLHF
TRBJ2-7,TRBV12-3/TRBV12-4,few,CASNIGGGGYEQYF
TRBJ2-7,TRBV7-9,NA,CASSFGTEYYEQYF
TRBJ2-7,TRBV10-3,few,CAISDRTEGSYEQYF
TRBJ1-6,TRBV2,NA,CARKDMNSYNSPLHF
TRBJ2-7,TRBV30,NA,CAWSVASGSYEQYF
TRBJ1-4,TRBV6-1,NA,CATGGSKEKLFF